One sample yielded the 18 T cell receptor beta chains listed below, sequenced in a study of blood T cell repertoires in COVID-19. Sequencing used immunoSEQ multiplex PCR; TCRdb keeps in-frame clones, though not all of them. The data show over 150,000 clones, with 75% to 80% seen just once and 1.5% to 2% held by the top ten. Material for sequencing was peripheral blood. These receptors all come from a man of 80 years or more with acute or convalescent COVID-19.

This chain uses TRBV5-1 with TRBJ1-5, with 9 bases lining up with TRBD1. The germline V gene encodes CDR1 SGHRS and CDR2 YFSETQ. The CDR3 spans 13 residues. The J segment lost 5 bases and the V segment lost 5 bases, leaving 2 bases of the junction unmatched. CDR3 sequence: CASRQGADQPQHF. The CDR3 DNA follows: TGCGCCAGCAGACAGGGGGCGGATCAGCCCCAGCATTTT.

This chain connects TRBV27 to TRBJ2-1; TRBD1 matches at 9 bases. CDR1 and CDR2 from the germline V gene are MNHEY and SMNVEV (reference sequence). The CDR3 covers 13 residues. The V and J ends lost 6 bases and 12 bases, in that order; junction bases with no gene match: 9. DNA of the CDR3: TGTGCCAGCAGCCCATACCCGGGACAGGGGCAGTTCTTC. Its translation is CASSPYPGQGQFF.

This chain uses TRBV28 with TRBJ1-1, with D unclear. This CDR3 region has 12 residues. Germline V gene lookup returns CDR1 MDHEN and CDR2 SYDVKM. The germline V and J ends were trimmed by 2 bases and 5 bases, with 6 bases remaining between them. This CDR3 is CASSLPQTEAFF. The CDR3 coding sequence is TGTGCCAGCAGTTTACCACAAACTGAAGCTTTCTTT.

The chain employs TRBV5-1 and TRBJ2-6, with D possibly matching TRBD1 (5 bases). Germline assignment: CDR1 SGHRS and CDR2 YFSETQ. Trimming left V 2 bases short and J 2 bases short, with 8 bases between. This CDR3 comprises 15 residues. In DNA, the CDR3 is TGCGCCAGCAGCTTACAGGATCCTGGGGCCAACGTCCTGACTTTC. Translating it yields CASSLQDPGANVLTF.

This clone was seen a handful of times. The CDR3 spells CASSQSQRVGNEQFF. For the CDR3, the DNA is TGTGCCAGCAGCCAATCCCAGCGGGTGGGCAATGAGCAGTTCTTC. The V gene is TRBV7-2, the J gene TRBJ2-1; perhaps TRBD2 as D (6 bases). Germline V CDR1 and CDR2: SGHTA, FQGNSA. V was clipped by 5 bases and J by 6 bases, with 17 bases between them. The CDR3 consists of 15 residues.

The chain's CDR3 is CASSLGAGGTDTQYF. CDR3 DNA: TGCGCCAGCAGCTTGGGAGCGGGGGGGACAGATACGCAGTATTTT. The rearrangement uses TRBV5-1 and TRBJ2-3, with 10 bases aligning to TRBD2. Germline CDR1 is SGHRS and CDR2 is YFSETQ. J was trimmed by 3 bases and V by 0 bases; bases with no gene match: 1. This CDR3 contains 15 residues.

This clone was detected once. The genes are TRBV3-1 (or the pseudogene TRBV3-2) and TRBJ2-5; 7 bases line up with TRBD2. The CDR3 length is 16 residues. The J segment lost 2 bases and the V segment lost 4 bases, leaving 10 bases of the junction unmatched. In germline, CDR1 is LGHDT, CDR2 YNNKEL (reference sequence). The CDR3 spells CASSPEGSGRQETQYF. Here the CDR3 DNA reads TGTGCCAGCAGCCCTGAGGGTAGCGGGCGACAAGAGACCCAGTACTTC.

This clone showed up just a few times. The J gene is TRBJ1-4, the V gene TRBV7-6; possible D gene TRBD1, 5 bases. This CDR3 comprises 15 residues. Germline V gives CDR1 SGHVS, CDR2 FNYEAQ. V lost 5 bases to trimming and J lost 8 bases, with 18 bases between them. CDR3 in amino acids: CASSSTSWAGEKLFF. CDR3 nucleotides: TGTGCCAGCAGCAGTACAAGCTGGGCAGGGGAAAAACTGTTTTTT. Based on the CDR3 plus reference TRBV7-6 and TRBJ1-4, the full variable domain is GAGVSQSPRYKVTKRGQDVALRCDPISGHVSLYWYRQALGQGPEFLTYFNYEAQQDKSGLPNDRFSAERPEGSISTLTIQRTEQRDSAMYRCASSSTSWAGEKLFFGSGTQLSVL.

CDR3 region: CAISALGQSQETQYF. The CDR3, as DNA: TGTGCCATCAGTGCCTTGGGACAGTCCCAAGAGACCCAGTACTTC. This chain joins TRBV10-3 and TRBJ2-5; 7 nucleotides line up with TRBD1. Germline loops: CDR1 ENHRY, CDR2 SYGVKD. V was clipped by 4 bases and J by 1 base; unmatched bases: 6. CDR3 length: 15 amino acids.

The chain joins TRBV5-4 to TRBJ1-1; tentatively, D is TRBD1 (6 bases). Trimming stripped 4 bases from V and 3 bases from J, with 19 bases between. CDR3 length equals 16 residues. Germline V CDR1 and CDR2: SGHNT, YYREEE (reference sequence). CDR3 coding DNA: TGTGCCAGCAGCCACGTACGGGGGGCCGTCGACACTGAAGCTTTCTTT. It encodes CASSHVRGAVDTEAFF.

The gene calls are TRBV4-3 and TRBJ2-7; perhaps TRBD1 as D (6 bases). Germline V gene sequence: CDR1 LGHNA, CDR2 YSLEER. Between the trimmed V and J ends, which lost 1 base and 1 base, there was a span of 11 bases. CDR3 length equals 15 residues. This CDR3 reads CASSQGTAVSYEQYF. CDR3 coding DNA: TGCGCCAGCAGCCAAGGGACAGCCGTTTCCTACGAGCAGTACTTC.

This clone was observed a few times. V gene TRBV7-9 combines with J gene TRBJ1-5; no reliable D call. Per germline, CDR1 SEHNR and CDR2 FQNEAQ (reference sequence). The CDR3 is made up of 13 amino acids. Trimming took off 2 bases at V and 4 bases at J, with 6 bases between the two ends. For the CDR3, the DNA is TGTGCCAGCAGCTTACAGTTAAATCAGCCCCAGCATTTT. Translation gives CASSLQLNQPQHF.

This chain uses TRBV18 with TRBJ2-1; 10 bases are shared with TRBD2. Per the germline V gene, CDR1 is KGHSH and CDR2 is LQKENI. The ends lost 6 bases at V and 7 bases at J; junction bases unmatched: 9. CDR3 length: 15 amino acids. CDR3 coding DNA: TGTGCCAGCTCGGAAAGAGCGGGGGGGAAGAATGAGCAGTTCTTC. Translating gives CASSERAGGKNEQFF.

V usage is TRBV5-4 and J usage is TRBJ2-3; maybe TRBD2 (7 bases). V was cut by 4 bases and J by 2 bases, with 14 bases left in between. The CDR3 consists of 15 residues. Germline CDR1 reads SGHNT; CDR2 reads YYREEE (reference sequence). The DNA for the CDR3 is TGTGCCAGCAGCGGGGGCGGGGGAAACACAGATACGCAGTATTTT. Amino acid sequence: CASSGGGGNTDTQYF. Based on the CDR3 plus reference TRBV5-4 and TRBJ2-3, the full variable domain is ETGVTQSPTHLIKTRGQQVTLRCSSQSGHNTVSWYQQALGQGPQFIFQYYREEENGRGNFPPRFSGLQFPNYSSELNVNALELDDSALYLCASSGGGGNTDTQYFGPGTRLTVL.

This sequence joins TRBV10-3 and TRBJ1-1; perhaps TRBD1 as D (6 bases). CDR3 length: 15 amino acids. Trimming pared 2 bases from V and 0 bases from J, leaving 10 bases between. Germline CDR1 and CDR2: ENHRY and SYGVKD. The DNA of the CDR3 is TGTGCCATCAGTGAGGGTAAGGGGGTGAACACTGAAGCTTTCTTT. Translating gives CAISEGKGVNTEAFF.

The chain is built from TRBV29-1 and TRBJ2-1; TRBD1 matches at 7 bases. Germline trimming cut 6 bases from V and 6 bases from J; bases unmatched to any gene: 5. Germline loops: CDR1 SQVTM, CDR2 ANQGSEA. The CDR3 sequence is 12 residues long. Here the CDR3 DNA reads TGCAGCGTCGGCCGGGACAGCAATGAGCAGTTCTTC. Its translation is CSVGRDSNEQFF.

The V gene is TRBV5-1, the J gene TRBJ1-4, with 7 nucleotides matching TRBD1. From germline, CDR1 is SGHRS and CDR2 YFSETQ. The V gene end was trimmed by 4 bases and the J gene end by 6 bases; junction bases not matched to a gene: 6. This CDR3 has 14 residues. CDR3 region: CASSRDRPDEKLFF. DNA of the CDR3: TGCGCCAGCAGCAGGGACAGACCCGATGAAAAACTGTTTTTT.

The chain combines TRBV3-1 (or the pseudogene TRBV3-2) with TRBJ1-4, with 8 bases identical to TRBD1. The J segment lost 5 bases and the V segment lost 4 bases, leaving 3 bases of the junction unmatched. This CDR3 has 14 residues. Germline V CDR1 and CDR2: LGHDT, YNNKEL (reference sequence). The CDR3 here is CASSPDRANEKLFF. CDR3 sequence (DNA): TGTGCCAGCAGCCCGGACAGGGCCAATGAAAAACTGTTTTTT.